This T cell receptor (beta chain) emerged from a study of CD4+ T cells in melanoma. Study-level points and caveats: A reported correlation linked neoantigen-specific CD4+ T cells to CD8+, macrophage and B cell function.

Germline CDR1 is SGHRS and CDR2 is YFSETQ. The CDR3 covers 12 residues. V dropped 1 base and J dropped 13 bases, with 9 bases sitting between them. Libraries were prepared by immunoSEQ multiplex PCR; TCRdb keeps only in-frame clonotypes and omits some of them. The repertoire has 13,000 or so clones, about three quarters of them found once; the top ten carry approximately 10%. Details on this clone: The target antigen is unknown.

This chain joins TRBV5-1 and TRBJ1-6; D is uncertain. Sample: cells from a culture (not recorded whether cultured in vitro). The receptor comes from a human donor with melanoma. DNA of the CDR3: TGCGCCAGCAGCTTGTCGGATGGTCCCCTCCACTTT. Its translation is CASSLSDGPLHF.